A selection of T cell receptor beta chains follows, all from one sample in a study of beta chain features in type 1 diabetes. The data were produced by immunoSEQ multiplex PCR, yet TCRdb's version contains in-frame clones alone and is incomplete. The table records 250,000 or so clones, about 15% of them present only once. Material for sequencing was naive CD4+ T cells from blood. The receptors were gathered from a man aged 25-40 years with type 1 diabetes. CDR3s include the opening cysteine and the closing phenylalanine or tryptophan. A D gene is named only where the DNA matches it firmly. Size is omitted from some rows. Given values are once, few, many or a class for expanded clones.

-	TRBV29-1	few	TRBJ1-2	CSAGSSLTYGYTF	TGCAGCGCCGGGTCCTCCTTAACCTATGGCTACACCTTC
TRBD1	TRBV6-5	-	TRBJ1-1	CASSYFTGDTEAFF	TGTGCCAGCAGTTACTTTACAGGGGACACTGAAGCTTTCTTT
TRBD1	TRBV2	-	TRBJ2-6	CAGTESGANVLTF	TGTGCCGGGACAGAGTCTGGGGCCAACGTCCTGACTTTC
-	TRBV7-2	few	TRBJ1-5	CASSLYSAQPQHF	TGTGCCAGCAGCTTATATTCCGCGCAGCCCCAGCATTTT
TRBD2	TRBV30	few	TRBJ2-7	CAWSHRSGGSYEQYF	TGTGCCTGGAGTCATCGTAGCGGGGGGTCCTACGAGCAGTACTTC
-	TRBV10-3	few	TRBJ2-7	CAISESIEGYEQYF	TGTGCCATCAGTGAGTCGATAGAGGGCTACGAGCAGTACTTC
TRBD1	TRBV29-1	-	TRBJ2-6	CSVDQGAGANVLTF	TGCAGCGTCGATCAGGGGGCTGGGGCCAACGTCCTGACTTTC
TRBD2	TRBV6-6	few	TRBJ2-1	CASSLGLAGGNEQFF	TGTGCCAGCAGTTTGGGACTAGCGGGGGGAAATGAGCAGTTCTTC
TRBD1	TRBV18	-	TRBJ2-5	CASSPGTGSQETQYF	TGTGCCAGCTCACCCGGGACAGGGTCCCAAGAGACCCAGTACTTC
-	TRBV13	few	TRBJ1-1	CASSRRTATEAFF	TGTGCCAGCAGCCGGAGGACCGCTACTGAAGCTTTCTTT
-	TRBV11-2	-	TRBJ2-1	CASSLDGRRSSYNEQFF	TGTGCCAGCAGCTTAGATGGCAGAAGAAGCTCCTACAATGAGCAGTTCTTC
-	TRBV7-9	-	TRBJ1-6	CASTLTGAYSPLHF	TGTGCCAGCACCCTCACGGGAGCTTATTCACCCCTCCACTTT
-	TRBV10-3	few	TRBJ1-1	CAISESGEGWKTEAFF	TGTGCCATCAGTGAGTCGGGGGAGGGTTGGAAAACTGAAGCTTTCTTT
-	TRBV6-5	few	TRBJ2-5	CASNRGAETQYF	TGTGCCAGCAATCGGGGAGCGGAGACCCAGTACTTC
TRBD1	TRBV10-3	few	TRBJ2-7	CAISEDRGTYEQYF	TGTGCCATCAGTGAGGACAGGGGAACCTACGAGCAGTACTTC
TRBD2	TRBV5-4	-	TRBJ2-3	CASSLGTSGRTDTQYF	TGTGCCAGCAGCTTAGGGACTAGCGGCCGCACAGATACGCAGTATTTT
-	TRBV4-1	few	TRBJ2-5	CASSQDTRTADPETQYF	TGCGCCAGCAGCCAGGACACTCGGACAGCCGACCCGGAGACCCAGTACTTC
TRBD2	TRBV7-9	few	TRBJ2-5	CASSKGLAGVRGTQYF	TGTGCCAGCAGCAAGGGACTAGCGGGAGTCCGCGGGACCCAGTACTTC
TRBD1	TRBV5-1	-	TRBJ2-5	CASSPGQEETQYF	TGCGCCAGCAGCCCTGGACAGGAAGAGACCCAGTACTTC
TRBD1	TRBV2	few	TRBJ1-2	CASSDFGTGPYGYTF	TGTGCCAGCAGTGACTTCGGGACAGGGCCCTATGGCTACACCTTC
-	TRBV25-1	-	TRBJ2-7	CASSESGGQGYEQYF	TGTGCCAGCAGTGAATCTGGAGGGCAAGGCTACGAGCAGTACTTC
-	TRBV5-1	-	TRBJ2-7	CASRFRSEPYEQYF	TGCGCCAGCAGGTTTAGGTCGGAGCCCTACGAGCAGTACTTC
-	TRBV6-5	few	TRBJ2-7	CASSYSRDSYEQYF	TGTGCCAGCAGTTACTCCCGCGACTCCTACGAGCAGTACTTC
TRBD2	TRBV5-6	-	TRBJ2-5	CASSLTGEREATQETQYF	TGTGCCAGCAGCCTCACTGGGGAGCGGGAGGCTACCCAAGAGACCCAGTACTTC
-	TRBV6-1	few	TRBJ1-3	CASSEAFQGNTIYF	TGTGCCAGCAGTGAAGCCTTCCAGGGAAACACCATATATTTT
-	TRBV18	-	TRBJ2-1	CASSQLQGTNEQFF	TGTGCCAGCTCACAGTTACAGGGCACGAATGAGCAGTTCTTC
TRBD1	TRBV6-6	few	TRBJ1-5	CASSYSDRANQPQHF	TGTGCCAGCAGTTACTCTGACAGGGCTAATCAGCCCCAGCATTTT
-	TRBV2	few	TRBJ2-6	CASRIQGPGANVLTF	TGTGCCAGCAGGATACAGGGTCCCGGGGCCAACGTCCTGACTTTC
-	TRBV5-1	-	TRBJ2-1	CASSLGAEREQFF	TGCGCCAGCAGCTTGGGGGCTGAGCGGGAGCAGTTCTTC
TRBD1	TRBV7-9	few	TRBJ2-1	CASSSGTGGNEQFF	TGTGCCAGCAGCTCCGGGACAGGAGGCAATGAGCAGTTCTTC
-	TRBV7-9	-	TRBJ2-3	CASSLGLNTQYF	TGTGCCAGCAGCCTAGGACTAAATACGCAGTATTTT
TRBD1	TRBV9	few	TRBJ2-7	CASSQGARAVEQYF	TGTGCCAGCAGCCAGGGGGCCAGGGCAGTCGAGCAGTACTTC
-	TRBV28	few	TRBJ1-2	CASRAQGYGYTF	TGTGCCAGCAGAGCCCAGGGATATGGCTACACCTTC
TRBD1	TRBV11-2	few	TRBJ2-7	CASSLRTGSEEQYF	TGTGCCAGCAGCTTACGGACAGGGTCGGAAGAGCAGTACTTC
TRBD2	TRBV5-1	few	TRBJ2-1	CASSLTSGGSYNEQFF	TGCGCCAGCAGCTTGACTAGCGGGGGCTCCTACAATGAGCAGTTCTTC
-	TRBV6-5	few	TRBJ2-7	CASSYPTGNEQYF	TGTGCCAGCAGTTACCCCACAGGGAACGAGCAGTACTTC
TRBD1	TRBV6-5	once	TRBJ1-6	CASSGQGTNSPLHF	TGTGCCAGCAGCGGACAGGGGACGAATTCACCCCTCCACTTT
-	TRBV18	-	TRBJ1-1	CASSPEQGMNTEAFF	TGTGCCAGCTCACCAGAACAGGGTATGAACACTGAAGCTTTCTTT
TRBD2	TRBV10-3	-	TRBJ2-3	CATSRKQGTSGFTDTQYF	TGTGCCACCTCACGTAAACAAGGGACTAGCGGTTTCACAGATACGCAGTATTTT
-	TRBV13	-	TRBJ2-3	CASSSSGVEADTQYF	TGTGCCAGCAGCTCCTCGGGGGTGGAGGCAGATACGCAGTATTTT
-	TRBV18	-	TRBJ2-1	CASSPGGTSYNEQFF	TGTGCCAGCTCACCAGGTGGGACTTCCTACAATGAGCAGTTCTTC
-	TRBV11-2	few	TRBJ1-5	CASSKQGFDNQPQHF	TGTGCCAGCAGCAAACAGGGTTTCGACAATCAGCCCCAGCATTTT
TRBD1	TRBV7-7	-	TRBJ1-6	CASSPGQGNSPLHF	TGTGCTAGCAGCCCGGGACAGGGTAATTCACCCCTCCACTTT
-	TRBV7-2	few	TRBJ2-3	CASGSGMRSTDTQYF	TGTGCCAGCGGTTCGGGGATGAGGTCCACAGATACGCAGTATTTT
TRBD2	TRBV7-8	few	TRBJ2-1	CASSSWTSGTIFEQFF	TGTGCCAGCAGCTCCTGGACTAGCGGGACAATCTTTGAGCAGTTCTTC
-	TRBV9	few	TRBJ1-3	CASSANSGNTIYF	TGTGCCAGCAGCGCAAACTCTGGAAACACCATATATTTT
-	TRBV30	-	TRBJ1-4	CAWSQRGNEKLFF	TGTGCCTGGAGTCAGCGAGGTAATGAAAAACTGTTTTTT
TRBD1	TRBV18	few	TRBJ2-5	CASSPTGGYQETQYF	TGTGCCAGCTCACCGACAGGGGGCTACCAAGAGACCCAGTACTTC
TRBD1	TRBV7-2	-	TRBJ1-5	CASSQRTGPNQPQHF	TGTGCCAGCAGCCAGAGGACAGGGCCCAATCAGCCCCAGCATTTT
-	TRBV29-1	-	TRBJ2-7	CSVEQGGVYEQYF	TGCAGCGTTGAGCAGGGCGGTGTATACGAGCAGTACTTC
TRBD1	TRBV30	-	TRBJ2-7	CAWSAGTGRDEQYF	TGTGCCTGGAGTGCGGGGACAGGGCGCGACGAGCAGTACTTC